Described below is a single TCR beta chain sequence and its context. Germline values: CDR1 MNHEY, CDR2 SVGAGI. The CDR3 consists of 15 residues. The V segment lost 5 bases and the J segment 6 bases; nucleotides outside the gene matches: 7. This record comes from a study of blood T cell repertoires in COVID-19. Background on the study: Whether acute or convalescent, the COVID-19 samples came from the United States, Italy and Spain. The cDNA or gDNA used as material had been derived from T cells, B-cell-depleted T cells, or PBMCs.

Methods used by the authors: Reference gene primers were amplified, and this amplification served to estimate nucleated cell counts. Data came from immunoSEQ multiplex PCR; TCRdb stores just in-frame clones and leaves some out. For V, J and clone size, that table is used; D and trimming come from the DNA. This table has roughly 700,000 clones, about 90% appearing once. The rearrangement uses TRBV6-5 and TRBJ2-1; the match to TRBD2 covers 10 bases. This clonotype was obtained from a woman aged 18-29 years with acute or convalescent COVID-19. The sample taken for sequencing was peripheral blood. DNA for the CDR3: TGTGCCAGCAGTCCCAGCGGGGGGGCTTCCAATGAGCAGTTCTTC. Translated: CASSPSGGASNEQFF.